Listed below are T cell receptor beta chains from one sample, sequenced in a study of regulatory T cells in long-lasting Graves disease. One entry per CDR3 protein results from TCRdb running MiXCR on the multiplex PCR reads. The sample comprises 400,000 to 500,000 distinct CDR3 sequences, 20% to 25% of which are singletons, and 13% to 15% rests with the top ten. The starting material was peripheral blood mononuclear cells (PBMCs), obtained when the disease was refractory, from a patient treated with antithyroid drugs. These receptors were taken from a female donor with Graves disease. The CDR3 runs from the conserved cysteine through the conserved F or W. A D gene is named only where the DNA matches it firmly. Not all rows give a size; the values are once, few, many and, for expanded clones, a class.

size,V,D,J,DNA,CDR3
-,TRBV27,-,TRBJ2-5,TGTGCCAGCAGCTCCTTTCCTTCCGGGAGCGGAGAGACCCAGTACTTC,CASSSFPSGSGETQYF
few,TRBV5-5,-,TRBJ2-2,TGTGCCAGCAGCGCTCGACTTTACGGGCGCGGTCAAACCGGGGAGCTGTTTTTT,CASSARLYGRGQTGELFF
once,TRBV14,TRBD2,TRBJ2-1,TGTGCCAGCAGCCAAACTAGCGGGAGAAATGAGCAGTTCTTC,CASSQTSGRNEQFF
few,TRBV30,TRBD1,TRBJ1-2,TGTGCCTGGAGTCAGGGGGCCTATGGCTACACCTTC,CAWSQGAYGYTF
many,TRBV27,-,TRBJ1-2,TGTGCCAGCAGTTTATCTGGCAGCCCTTTGGGTAACTATGGCTACACCTTC,CASSLSGSPLGNYGYTF
-,TRBV12-3/TRBV12-4,-,TRBJ2-1,TGTGCCAGCCGGACTAACGTAAACAATGAGCAGTTCTTC,CASRTNVNNEQFF
many,TRBV20-1,-,TRBJ1-5,TGCAGTGCTAGAACAGGGAGTAGCAATCAGCCCCAGCATTTT,CSARTGSSNQPQHF
-,TRBV9,TRBD2,TRBJ2-5,TGTGCCAGCAGTGAGGGGCCGGGAGGGCCGGGTTTCGGAGAGACCCAGTACTTC,CASSEGPGGPGFGETQYF
few,TRBV7-9,-,TRBJ1-4,TGTGCCAGCAGCCTCCCCGCGTGGGGTCCTAATGAAAAACTGTTTTTT,CASSLPAWGPNEKLFF
many,TRBV6-5,TRBD1,TRBJ2-7,TGTGCCAGCAGTTACTCGGCGGCAGGGGGCTACGAGCAGTACTTC,CASSYSAAGGYEQYF
many,TRBV5-8,TRBD1,TRBJ1-2,TGTGCCAGCAGCTTGGTTGGTGGTAGAGACAGGGCCAACTATGGCTACACCTTC,CASSLVGGRDRANYGYTF
-,TRBV20-1,-,TRBJ2-7,TGCAGTGCTAGGGGGACATACTACGAGCAGTACTTC,CSARGTYYEQYF
-,TRBV7-2,TRBD2,TRBJ2-3,TGTGCCAGCAGCTTCGGTCGACTAGCGGCTAGCACAGATACGCAGTATTTT,CASSFGRLAASTDTQYF
-,TRBV7-2,-,TRBJ2-3,TGTGCCAGCAGACTCCGACCCCCAGATACGCAGTATTTT,CASRLRPPDTQYF
many,TRBV15,-,TRBJ2-2,TGTGCCACCAGCGATAGAGGGCCCGGCACCGGGGAGCTGTTTTTT,CATSDRGPGTGELFF
few,TRBV5-1,TRBD1,TRBJ1-2,TGCGCCAGCAGCGTGACAGGGGGCACCTATGGCTACACCTTC,CASSVTGGTYGYTF
few,TRBV20-1,-,TRBJ1-5,TGCAGTGCCCGAGGACAGAATAGCAATCAGCCCCAGCATTTT,CSARGQNSNQPQHF
-,TRBV20-1,TRBD2,TRBJ2-2,TGCAGTGCTAGAACGGGCGGGAGCGGCACCGGGGAGCTGTTTTTT,CSARTGGSGTGELFF
few,TRBV4-1,-,TRBJ1-2,TGCGCCAGCAGCCAAGTGTCCGGGGATCGCTACACCTTC,CASSQVSGDRYTF
many,TRBV2,-,TRBJ1-1,TGTGCCAGCAGCGCTGCCGCAACAGGTGAAGCTTTCTTT,CASSAAATGEAFF
-,TRBV30,TRBD2,TRBJ2-1,TGTGCCTGGGGACGACTAGCCGGCAATGAGCAGTTCTTC,CAWGRLAGNEQFF
few,TRBV15,-,TRBJ2-2,TGTGCCACCAGCAGTGGAGGAAACCGGGTCACCGGGGAGCTGTTTTTT,CATSSGGNRVTGELFF
few,TRBV2,TRBD2,TRBJ2-3,TGTGCCAGCAGTCCTAAAGCGGGAGGGACAGATACGCAGTATTTT,CASSPKAGGTDTQYF
many,TRBV6-1,-,TRBJ1-5,TGTGCCAGCTTAACAGGTTTCTATAGCAATCAGCCCCAGCATTTT,CASLTGFYSNQPQHF
few,TRBV11-2,-,TRBJ2-6,TGTGCCAGCAGCTCTAAGTTGGGCGTCGGGGCCAACGTCCTGACTTTC,CASSSKLGVGANVLTF
many,TRBV2,-,TRBJ2-6,TGTGCCAGCAGTGCCCGGATGGCCTCAAGCTCTGGGGCCAACGTCCTGACTTTC,CASSARMASSSGANVLTF
many,TRBV12-3/TRBV12-4,TRBD1,TRBJ1-4,TGTGCCAGCTCGACAGGGGAAGGTGAAAAACTGTTTTTT,CASSTGEGEKLFF
many,TRBV2,TRBD1,TRBJ2-5,TGTGCCAGCTCGATAGGGGACAGGCAAGAGACCCAGTACTTC,CASSIGDRQETQYF
few,TRBV5-1,-,TRBJ1-3,TGCGCCAGCAGCTTGGCTGGGGGGCACTATGGAAACACCATATATTTT,CASSLAGGHYGNTIYF
many,TRBV28,TRBD2,TRBJ2-7,TGTGCCAGCAGACTAGCGGGAGAAGTCGAGCAGTACTTC,CASRLAGEVEQYF
-,TRBV13,-,TRBJ1-2,TGTGCCAGCAGCGCAGGGAAATTCTATGGCTACACCTTC,CASSAGKFYGYTF
-,TRBV3-1,TRBD1,TRBJ2-7,TGTGCCAGCAGCCAAGGGACCGGGACAGGGTCCTACGAGCAGTACTTC,CASSQGTGTGSYEQYF
many,TRBV27,-,TRBJ2-1,TGTGCCAGCAGTTCACCCGGGACGCGAATTGAGCAGTTCTTC,CASSSPGTRIEQFF
few,TRBV20-1,TRBD2,TRBJ2-7,TGCAGTGCTAAACCGGCTCATGGGACTAGCGGGCCCTACGAGCAGTACTTC,CSAKPAHGTSGPYEQYF
many,TRBV13,-,TRBJ1-6,TGTGCCACCGGACATTCAAGGGTTAATTCACCCCTCCACTTT,CATGHSRVNSPLHF
-,TRBV5-4,TRBD2,TRBJ2-5,TGTGCCAGCAGCCCGGGACTAGCGGGAGGGCAGAAGACCCAGTACTTC,CASSPGLAGGQKTQYF
many,TRBV19,-,TRBJ1-2,TGTGCCAGTAGTCCGAATCACAGGGTCGCCTATGGCTACACCTTC,CASSPNHRVAYGYTF
-,TRBV7-2,TRBD2,TRBJ2-1,TGTGCCAGCAGTCCAACTAGCGGGAGGTCGAGTGAGCAGTTCTTC,CASSPTSGRSSEQFF
many,TRBV12-3/TRBV12-4,TRBD1,TRBJ2-4,TGTGCCAGCAGCCCGGGACAGGGGGGAGAGTACTTC,CASSPGQGGEYF
few,TRBV5-1,-,TRBJ1-4,TGCGCCAGCAGCTTCGCCGGGAATAATGAAAAACTGTTTTTT,CASSFAGNNEKLFF
-,TRBV19,TRBD1,TRBJ2-7,TGTGCCAGTAGTATTCGGGGACAGGGTATGTCCTACGAGCAGTACTTC,CASSIRGQGMSYEQYF
many,TRBV28,TRBD1,TRBJ1-5,TGTGCCAGCAGTTCCCTCGTAGCCGGGACAGGCTATAGCAATCAGCCCCAGCATTTT,CASSSLVAGTGYSNQPQHF
few,TRBV19,-,TRBJ2-7,TGTGCCAGTAGTATATTCAGCGGTAACTACGAGCAGTACTTC,CASSIFSGNYEQYF
-,TRBV4-1,-,TRBJ2-6,TGCGCCAGCAGCCAAGAAGTGGCGGAAACTGGGGCCAACGTCCTGACTTTC,CASSQEVAETGANVLTF
many,TRBV7-9,-,TRBJ2-7,TGTGCCAGCAGCGAATACCGGGACTCCTCCTACGAGCAGTACTTC,CASSEYRDSSYEQYF
-,TRBV19,-,TRBJ2-2,TGTGCCAGTAGTATAGATTTAAGTTACACCGGGGAGCTGTTTTTT,CASSIDLSYTGELFF
-,TRBV10-3,TRBD2,TRBJ2-3,TGTGCCATCAGTGAGCGGAGCGGGAGGGCCGGTGGAGATACGCAGTATTTT,CAISERSGRAGGDTQYF
many,TRBV28,TRBD1,TRBJ1-4,TGTGCCAGCAGGACAGGGAGGGGGTATGAAAAACTGTTTTTT,CASRTGRGYEKLFF
many,TRBV6-1,-,TRBJ1-4,TGTGCCAGCAGTGAAACACCAGTAGCAACTAATGAAAAACTGTTTTTT,CASSETPVATNEKLFF
many,TRBV20-1,-,TRBJ2-5,TGCAGTGCTAGAGCCTTCCTCGGGGAGACCCAGTACTTC,CSARAFLGETQYF